This T cell receptor beta chain originates from a study of identifying expanded T cells in peripheral blood (dated by TCRdb to about 2019). Context from the whole study: Technical replicates were generated by sequencing separate aliquots of the same genomic DNA pool, with four replicates compared pairwise. Study-level results and caveats: The binomial model flagged approximately 1.2 differentially abundant clones between technical replicates but about 16.4 over around two weeks and roughly 20 over around four weeks. The beta-binomial model significantly reduced the number of clones called differentially abundant and the false-positive rate across all healthy-donor time intervals. The authors expected that over much longer intervals, such as months to years, biological variance in healthy repertoires might increase even further. Across all healthy donors, variance in clone template counts between approximately 2-week samples was found to increase significantly with total template count.

TCRbeta CDR3 regions were profiled with the immunoSEQ Assay using bias-controlled multiplex PCR amplification of genomic DNA. Under the source paper's analysis protocol: To quantify the absolute abundance of each unique TCRbeta CDR3 region, the sequences were collapsed and filtered. Differential abundance was tested with two models: a binomial (Fisher-equivalent) model and a beta-binomial model that adds time-dependent variance fitted from healthy donors. Any clone with fewer than 5 combined templates was excluded, and a clone was called differentially abundant if its Benjamini-Hochberg FDR was below 0.01. Beta-binomial variance was modeled as a function of total template count across the two samples using the form v = (b*log(k)+a)^2. TCRdb re-hosts the immuneACCESS table, in-frame sequences only. Its copies lack some clones; in the studies checked, an unresolved V gene accounts for under half of them, and the cause for the rest is not known. The DNA gave D and trimming, while V, J and clone size come from that table. This sample is represented by roughly 100,000 clones; around 89% of them were singletons. The ten largest clones add up to around 14% of the sample.

The CDR3 spans 11 residues, from the cysteine through the phenylalanine. The sequence is cut down to CDR3 DNA, 33 bases in frame from base 1. From a lookup of the germline V gene, CDR1 and CDR2 are MNHEY and SVGAGI. The V end loses 7 bases and the J end loses 7 bases, and a stretch of 10 bases separates them. No immune events, such as infections, were documented for the healthy donors during the collection period. Healthy-donor blood repertoires served as a training cohort to calibrate time-dependent variance in a beta-binomial model of T-cell clone differential abundance. The training cohort included around 10 healthy donors, of whom 3 were female and 7 were male. On average the donors were around 45 years old, and their ages spanned about 25 to 64 years. Whole blood from each healthy donor was obtained from a commercial supplier and was collected at three time points about 15 days apart. For immunosequencing, genomic DNA was extracted from whole blood that had not been sorted.

Of note for this clone: The specificity of this receptor is unknown. One base away there is no much larger clone; base qualities are not given.

The origin of this receptor is a person between 18 and 69 years old in good health. The sample was blood. This chain is built from TRBV6-5 and TRBJ1-1; the D segment cannot be called with confidence. The CDR3 protein is CASMPVIEAFF. The nucleotides read TGTGCCAGCATGCCCGTGATTGAAGCTTTCTTT.